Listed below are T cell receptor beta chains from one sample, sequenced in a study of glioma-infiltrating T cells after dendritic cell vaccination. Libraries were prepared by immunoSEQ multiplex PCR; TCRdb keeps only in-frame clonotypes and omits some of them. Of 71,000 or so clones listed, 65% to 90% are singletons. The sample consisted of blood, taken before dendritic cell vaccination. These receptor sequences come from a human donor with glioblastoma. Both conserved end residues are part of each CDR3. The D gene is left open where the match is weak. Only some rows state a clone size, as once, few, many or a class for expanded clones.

CASSWEPGQTDSPLHF TGTGCCAGCAGCTGGGAACCGGGACAGACGGATTCACCCCTCCACTTT TRBJ1-6 TRBV5-4 TRBD1 NA
CASRMNRGISYEQYF TGTGCCAGCAGGATGAACAGGGGGATATCCTACGAGCAGTACTTC TRBJ2-7 TRBV6-6 TRBD1 NA
CASRHNPGHNTEAFF TGTGCCAGCAGACACAACCCGGGACACAACACTGAAGCTTTCTTT TRBJ1-1 TRBV2 NA once
CAPRSPSTDTQYF TGTGCCCCCCGGTCTCCAAGCACAGATACGCAGTATTTT TRBJ2-3 TRBV6-6 NA once
CASSSVTRNTGELFF TGTGCCAGCAGTTCTGTGACAAGAAACACCGGGGAGCTGTTTTTT TRBJ2-2 TRBV6-5 NA NA
CATRTRVSTLNTGELFF TGTGCCACCAGGACACGAGTCAGCACTTTGAACACCGGGGAGCTGTTTTTT TRBJ2-2 TRBV15 NA NA
CASSTTQGARTEAFF TGTGCCAGTAGTACCACACAGGGGGCGCGCACTGAAGCTTTCTTT TRBJ1-1 TRBV19 TRBD1 NA
CASSPPDRVPGELFF TGTGCCAGCAGTCCTCCGGACAGGGTCCCCGGGGAGCTGTTTTTT TRBJ2-2 TRBV2 TRBD1 once
CAGQGNTEAFF TGTGCCGGACAGGGAAACACTGAAGCTTTCTTT TRBJ1-1 TRBV2 TRBD1 NA
CASSVVRTGVHDTQYF TGTGCCAGCAGCGTAGTCCGGACAGGGGTTCACGATACGCAGTATTTT TRBJ2-3 TRBV9 TRBD1 NA
CASSDQGANQPQHF TGTGCCAGCAGTGATCAGGGGGCGAATCAGCCCCAGCATTTT TRBJ1-5 TRBV6-1 TRBD1 once
CASSQETSGGVQETQYF TGCGCCAGCAGCCAAGAAACTAGCGGGGGGGTCCAAGAGACCCAGTACTTC TRBJ2-5 TRBV4-1 TRBD2 once
CASSVGAGESYEQYF TGTGCCAGCAGCGTTGGGGCGGGGGAGTCCTACGAGCAGTACTTC TRBJ2-7 TRBV9 TRBD2 once
CASSYDSNQPQHF TGCGCCAGCAGCTATGACAGTAATCAGCCCCAGCATTTT TRBJ1-5 TRBV5-1 NA NA
CASSQEWGSGAEQFF TGTGCCAGCAGCCAAGAATGGGGTAGCGGAGCTGAGCAGTTCTTC TRBJ2-1 TRBV4-2 NA NA
CASSEAPGQGPNSPLHF TGTGCCAGCAGTGAAGCGCCAGGACAGGGCCCTAATTCACCCCTCCACTTT TRBJ1-6 TRBV6-1 TRBD1 NA
CASSDRLELFF TGTGCCAGTAGTGACAGGTTAGAGCTGTTTTTT TRBJ2-2 TRBV19 NA NA
CASSLFNRDTEAFF TGTGCCAGCAGCCTATTTAATCGGGACACTGAAGCTTTCTTT TRBJ1-1 TRBV5-6 NA NA
CASSFGQSYNSPLHF TGTGCCAGCAGCTTTGGACAGTCCTATAATTCACCCCTCCACTTT TRBJ1-6 TRBV7-8 NA NA
CASSLGAETQYF TGCGCCAGCAGCTTAGGGGCGGAGACCCAGTACTTC TRBJ2-5 TRBV5-1 NA once
CASSYALAGVYEQYF TGTGCCAGCAGCTACGCACTAGCGGGGGTCTACGAGCAGTACTTC TRBJ2-7 TRBV14 TRBD2 NA
CASSLGAARNYGYTF TGTGCCAGCAGCTTAGGGGCAGCTCGAAACTATGGCTACACCTTC TRBJ1-2 TRBV5-6 NA once
CASSVLAGGVDTQYF TGTGCCAGCAGCGTACTAGCGGGGGGAGTAGATACGCAGTATTTT TRBJ2-3 TRBV9 TRBD2 few
CASTGANEKLFF TGTGCCAGCACCGGAGCTAATGAAAAACTGTTTTTT TRBJ1-4 TRBV28 NA NA
CASSQRPDPGGKLFF TGTGCCAGCAGTCAAAGACCCGACCCAGGAGGAAAACTGTTTTTT TRBJ1-4 TRBV2 NA NA
CASRKDRFSYEQYF TGTGCCAGCAGAAAAGACAGGTTTTCCTACGAGCAGTACTTC TRBJ2-7 TRBV2 NA NA
CASSSDRGLAAFF TGTGCCAGCAGCTCGGACAGGGGGCTAGCTGCTTTCTTT TRBJ1-1 TRBV6-6 TRBD1 NA
CASSVTGTGAFF TGTGCCAGCAGTGTTACCGGGACTGGGGCTTTCTTT TRBJ1-1 TRBV6-1 NA NA
CASIAGRTGNSGANVLTF TGTGCCAGCATTGCCGGTCGGACGGGGAACTCTGGGGCCAACGTCCTGACTTTC TRBJ2-6 TRBV5-4 NA NA
CASSLDRGVAEQFF TGTGCCAGCAGTCTGGACAGGGGGGTAGCTGAGCAGTTCTTC TRBJ2-1 TRBV11-3 TRBD1 once
CASSKGWTGQNTEAFF TGTGCCAGCAGCAAAGGGTGGACAGGGCAGAACACTGAAGCTTTCTTT TRBJ1-1 TRBV5-5 TRBD1 NA
CASSLGGVETQYF TGTGCCAGCAGCTTAGGCGGCGTGGAGACCCAGTACTTC TRBJ2-5 TRBV7-3 NA NA
CASSQGGTGTYEQYF TGTGCCAGCAGCCAAGGTGGGACAGGGACCTACGAGCAGTACTTC TRBJ2-7 TRBV4-2 TRBD1 NA
CASSPPGVQVETQYF TGTGCCAGTAGTCCCCCAGGGGTTCAAGTGGAGACCCAGTACTTC TRBJ2-5 TRBV19 NA NA
CASSFSRTGLGGNTIYF TGTGCCAGCAGTTTTTCCAGGACAGGGCTAGGTGGAAACACCATATATTTT TRBJ1-3 TRBV28 TRBD1 NA
CASRPQPDRTGGYTF TGTGCCAGCAGACCTCAGCCGGACCGGACGGGGGGCTACACCTTC TRBJ1-2 TRBV5-8 NA NA
CASGPRGVTNQPQHF TGTGCTAGTGGTCCCAGGGGGGTCACCAATCAGCCCCAGCATTTT TRBJ1-5 TRBV12-5 TRBD1 NA
CASSLSSGGPTIEAPLHF TGCGCCAGCAGCTTGTCGTCGGGGGGCCCCACAATCGAGGCACCCCTCCACTTT TRBJ1-6 TRBV5-1 NA once
CASNPHRVSNQPQHF TGTGCCAGTAATCCGCACCGGGTCAGCAATCAGCCCCAGCATTTT TRBJ1-5 TRBV19 NA NA
CASSQLLASEQYF TGCGCCAGCAGCCAGCTACTAGCGAGCGAGCAGTACTTC TRBJ2-7 TRBV4-3 TRBD2 NA
CAIRREALETQYF TGTGCCATCAGACGCGAGGCCCTAGAGACCCAGTACTTC TRBJ2-5 TRBV10-3 NA NA
CASSLAVAGTQPQHF TGTGCCAGCAGCTTAGCAGTCGCGGGAACTCAGCCCCAGCATTTT TRBJ1-5 TRBV7-8 NA NA
CASSWSDRGLDEQYF TGTGCCAGCAGCTGGTCGGATAGGGGGCTTGACGAGCAGTACTTC TRBJ2-7 TRBV11-1 TRBD1 NA
CASSVGLAGVTGELFF TGTGCCAGCAGCGTAGGGTTAGCGGGGGTAACCGGGGAGCTGTTTTTT TRBJ2-2 TRBV9 TRBD2 NA
CAAGAQVAEAFF TGTGCCGCTGGGGCCCAGGTCGCTGAAGCTTTCTTT TRBJ1-1 TRBV12-5 NA NA
CASGEQGSRSPLHF TGTGCTAGTGGTGAACAGGGTTCAAGGTCACCCCTCCACTTT TRBJ1-6 TRBV12-5 NA NA
CASSEFSGYVDYGYTF TGTGCCAGCAGTGAATTTAGCGGGTACGTCGACTATGGCTACACCTTC TRBJ1-2 TRBV6-1 NA NA
CASGIGLAGVLDTGELFF TGTGCTAGTGGAATCGGACTAGCGGGGGTCCTGGACACCGGGGAGCTGTTTTTT TRBJ2-2 TRBV12-5 TRBD2 NA
CASSFERELAKNIQYF TGTGCCAGCAGTTTCGAGAGGGAACTAGCCAAAAACATTCAGTACTTC TRBJ2-4 TRBV27 NA NA
CASSDRTGISGHYGYTF TGTGCCAGTAGTGATAGGACAGGGATATCCGGTCACTATGGCTACACCTTC TRBJ1-2 TRBV19 TRBD1 NA
CASSSLMAVDTQYF TGTGCCAGCAGTTCCCTGATGGCTGTAGATACGCAGTATTTT TRBJ2-3 TRBV6-6 NA NA
CASSSPGQGSGGNTEAFF TGTGCCAGCAGTTCTCCGGGACAGGGCTCAGGGGGGAACACTGAAGCTTTCTTT TRBJ1-1 TRBV27 TRBD1 NA
CASSPGGTGEKLFF TGTGCCAGCAGTCCGGGGGGGACGGGTGAAAAACTGTTTTTT TRBJ1-4 TRBV7-9 NA NA
CASSPAGTGELFF TGTGCCAGCTCACCAGCCGGGACCGGGGAGCTGTTTTTT TRBJ2-2 TRBV18 NA NA